Reported below is one T cell receptor (beta chain). The entry originates in a study of cytomegalovirus exposure and HLA in healthy donors. PCR used 60 Vbeta primers and 13 Jbeta primers. The table came from immunoSEQ multiplex PCR; TCRdb's copy has only in-frame clones and leaves some out. The repertoire consists of almost 200,000 clones, with around 75% occurring once and the leading ten covering more than 0.35%. Germline loops: CDR1 SEHNR, CDR2 FQNEAQ (reference sequence). This CDR3 region has 14 residues. Between the trimmed V and J ends, which lost 1 base and 2 bases, there was a span of 7 bases. Sequenced input: PBMCs. This chain joins TRBV7-9 and TRBJ2-3; D remains ambiguous. The clonotype originates from a male donor in good health and CMV-seropositive. This CDR3 reads CASSLGSDTDTQYF. CDR3 nucleotides: TGTGCCAGCAGCTTAGGGAGCGACACAGATACGCAGTATTTT.